The 22 T cell receptor beta chains given below trace back to one sample, sequenced in a study of regulatory T cells in long-lasting Graves disease. Time point here: newly diagnosed GD, antithyroid drugs for less than 3 months. Preparation of the TCR library used RNA extracted from PBMCs. In building TCR beta libraries, iRepertoire HTBI primers were used together with Arm-PCR of CDR3 regions. One entry per CDR3 protein results from TCRdb running MiXCR on the multiplex PCR reads. Counted here are hundreds of thousands of distinct CDR3 sequences, approximately 16% occurring once; the ten biggest clones make up roughly 27%. These data also featured in a second study, about T cells in Graves' hyperthyroidism and ophthalmopathy.

The sequences come from peripheral blood mononuclear cells (PBMCs), collected at new diagnosis, from a patient treated with antithyroid drugs. Source of these receptors: a man in his forties with Graves disease.

This clonotype has at least ten counts. The genes are TRBV11-2 and TRBJ2-7; perhaps TRBD1 as D (6 bases). The V and J ends lost 2 bases and 6 bases respectively, with 14 bases between them. Germline V lookup: CDR1 SGHAT, CDR2 FQNNGV. The CDR3 extends over 14 amino acids. The CDR3 loop reads CASSLNRASSEQYF. In nucleotides, the CDR3 is TGTGCCAGCAGCTTAAACAGGGCCTCATCCGAGCAGTACTTC.

This clonotype was detected many times. V gene TRBV28 combines with J gene TRBJ2-1, with TRBD1 identical over 8 bases. Germline loops: CDR1 MDHEN, CDR2 SYDVKM. J lost 0 bases, V lost 4 bases, and 11 bases had no gene match. The CDR3 totals 18 residues. CDR3 in amino acids: CASSSYRGSPDSYNEQFF. The CDR3 nucleotides are TGTGCCAGCAGTTCCTACAGGGGGAGCCCCGACTCCTACAATGAGCAGTTCTTC.

V gene TRBV15 combines with J gene TRBJ1-5; D might be TRBD1 (5 bases). Germline V gene lookup returns CDR1 LNHNV and CDR2 YYDKDF (reference sequence). Trimming cost V 1 base and J 2 bases, with 9 bases left between them. CDR3 length: 15 residues. This CDR3 is CATSRVGVGNQPQHF. CDR3 bases: TGTGCCACCAGCAGAGTGGGGGTCGGCAATCAGCCCCAGCATTTT.

At least ten counts were recorded for this clonotype. This CDR3 reads CSARTSRRDQAYEQYF. The CDR3 coding sequence is TGCAGTGCTAGGACCTCACGTAGGGACCAAGCTTACGAGCAGTACTTC. V is TRBV20-1 and J is TRBJ2-7; D may correspond to TRBD1 or TRBD2 (5 bases each). This CDR3 is 16 amino acids long. The germline V gene encodes CDR1 DFQATT and CDR2 SNEGSKA (reference sequence). V lost 3 bases and J lost 4, with 22 bases in between.

The chain combines TRBV5-1 with TRBJ1-1; D call uncertain. The CDR3 runs to 15 residues. Deletions cut 4 bases from V and 0 bases from J, with 13 bases between. Looked up from germline, CDR1 is SGHRS and CDR2 is YFSETQ. The CDR3 sequence: CASSPSPDMNTEAFF. CDR3 DNA: TGCGCCAGCAGCCCAAGCCCCGACATGAACACTGAAGCTTTCTTT.

There are a few counts of this clonotype. V is TRBV20-1 and J is TRBJ2-1; TRBD2 aligns across 13 bases. The CDR3 sequence is 16 residues long. Germline loops: CDR1 DFQATT, CDR2 SNEGSKA (reference sequence). The ends lost 1 base at V and 8 bases at J; junction bases unmatched: 8. In nucleotides, the CDR3 is TGCAGTGCTAGAGGGGGGGAACTAGCGGGGGGGTATGAGCAGTTCTTC. This gives the protein CSARGGELAGGYEQFF.

This clonotype was seen ten or more times. The chain uses TRBV3-1 and TRBJ2-1; 8 bases line up with TRBD2. The trim removed 0 bases at V and 4 bases at J, leaving 2 bases unmatched. CDR3 length: 15 residues. Germline CDR1 and CDR2: LGHDT and YNNKEL (reference sequence). CDR3 sequence reads: CASSQDGGVYNEQFF. CDR3 coding DNA: TGTGCCAGCAGCCAAGACGGGGGGGTTTACAATGAGCAGTTCTTC.

CDR3 nucleotide sequence: TGCGCCAGCAGCTTTGGGACGGCAGGCTACGAGCAGTACTTC. Translation: CASSFGTAGYEQYF. The chain employs TRBV5-1 and TRBJ2-7; perhaps D is TRBD1 or TRBD2 (5 bases each). The CDR3 extends over 14 amino acids. V gave up 2 bases and J gave up 3 bases, with 12 bases separating them. The germline V gene encodes CDR1 SGHRS and CDR2 YFSETQ.

Comments on this clonotype: A much larger clone is a single base away; this may be a read error. This chain links TRBV30 with TRBJ2-1, with TRBD2 matching 13 bases. This CDR3 spans 16 amino acids. Germline lookup yields CDR1 GTSNPN and CDR2 SVGIG (reference sequence). The V segment lost 0 bases and the J segment 13 bases; nucleotides outside the gene matches: 12. CDR3 sequence (DNA): TGTGCCTGGAGTGTGGGACTAGCGGGGTCCCGGGAGACCCAGTTCTTC. As protein: CAWSVGLAGSRETQFF.

This clonotype has at least ten counts. The chain employs TRBV3-1 and TRBJ1-1, with 8 bases identical to TRBD1. Trimming took 4 bases from V and 5 from J; bases not matched to a gene: 9. Per the germline V gene, CDR1 is LGHDT and CDR2 is YNNKEL (reference sequence). This CDR3 region has 15 residues. CDR3 in amino acids: CASSPTDRVGTEAFF. CDR3 sequence (DNA): TGTGCCAGCAGCCCGACGGACAGGGTTGGTACTGAAGCTTTCTTT.

The rearrangement joins TRBV5-1 to TRBJ1-5; 7 nucleotides agree with TRBD1. Unmatched junction bases numbered 8, after V lost 4 bases and J lost 4 bases. The germline V gene has CDR1 SGHRS and CDR2 YFSETQ. CDR3 length: 15 amino acids. The CDR3 sequence: CASSITGDRNQPQHF. CDR3 DNA: TGCGCCAGCAGCATAACAGGGGATCGGAATCAGCCCCAGCATTTT.

This clonotype was observed at least ten times. V gene TRBV29-1 combines with J gene TRBJ1-5; TRBD1 aligns across 10 bases. CDR1 is SQVTM, CDR2 ANQGSEA, per germline. This CDR3 is built from 13 residues. Trimming at V came to 4 bases and at J to 7 bases, leaving 4 bases not matched to a gene. DNA for the CDR3: TGCAGCGTTGCGGGGACAGGGGACCAGCCCCAGCATTTT. Protein product: CSVAGTGDQPQHF.

This clonotype was recorded many times. The chain recombines TRBV20-1 with TRBJ2-5; 11 nucleotides match TRBD2. Germline V gene data show CDR1 as DFQATT and CDR2 as SNEGSKA (reference sequence). The CDR3 totals 15 residues. Germline trimming cut 2 bases from V and 0 bases from J; bases unmatched to any gene: 2. The CDR3 nucleotides read TGCAGTGCTAGATCACTAGCGGGGGACCAAGAGACCCAGTACTTC. Protein product: CSARSLAGDQETQYF.

In its sample, this clonotype was seen many times. The chain combines TRBV30 with TRBJ1-5, with a weak D call TRBD1 (5 bases). Germline values: CDR1 GTSNPN, CDR2 SVGIG (reference sequence). This CDR3 is 14 amino acids long. V was clipped by 3 bases and J by 0 bases, with 9 bases between them. CDR3 nucleotides: TGTGCCTGGAGGGACACTAATAGCAATCAGCCCCAGCATTTT. It specifies CAWRDTNSNQPQHF.

This clonotype was seen repeatedly, ten times or more. The rearrangement joins TRBV2 to TRBJ2-2; 11 nucleotides line up with TRBD1. V lost 4 bases to trimming and J lost 8 bases; unmatched junction nucleotides: 6. The CDR3 has 15 residues. Germline values: CDR1 SNHLY, CDR2 FYNNEI. CDR3 DNA sequence: TGTGCCAGCAGTGGGACAGGGGGCAAGCAGGGGGAGCTGTTTTTT. Translating it yields CASSGTGGKQGELFF.

This chain's CDR3 is CASSQDQAPNSPLHF. CDR3 sequence (DNA): TGTGCCAGCAGCCAAGATCAGGCCCCGAATTCACCCCTCCACTTT. The chain recombines TRBV4-2 with TRBJ1-6; D remains unclear. CDR1 LGHNA and CDR2 YNFKEQ come from the germline V gene. CDR3 length equals 15 residues. Trimming took off 0 bases at V and 7 bases at J, with 10 bases between the two ends.

This clonotype has at least ten counts. J is TRBJ2-1 and V is TRBV7-9, with D maybe TRBD2 (6 bases). The germline V gene has CDR1 SEHNR and CDR2 FQNEAQ (reference sequence). V dropped 4 bases and J dropped 3 bases, with 10 bases sitting between them. The CDR3 covers 14 residues. CDR3 sequence reads: CASSYTGGYNEQFF. In nucleotides, the CDR3 is TGTGCCAGCAGCTACACCGGGGGCTACAATGAGCAGTTCTTC.

This sequence joins TRBV7-2 and TRBJ2-5; 14 bases are a match to TRBD2. The CDR3 covers 17 residues. The V and J ends lost 5 bases and 2 bases, in that order; junction bases with no gene match: 7. Germline assignment: CDR1 SGHTA and CDR2 FQGNSA. The CDR3 DNA sequence: TGTGCCAGCAGCCGAGGACTAGCGGGGGGCAAACAAGAGACCCAGTACTTC. It specifies CASSRGLAGGKQETQYF.

This clonotype has a count of ten or more. The chain combines TRBV7-9 with TRBJ2-3; D is ambiguous. The V gene lost 3 bases and the J gene lost 1 base, with 8 bases spanning the gap. Germline values: CDR1 SEHNR, CDR2 FQNEAQ (reference sequence). The CDR3 is 14 amino acids. CDR3 region: CASSLVLRTDTQYF. The CDR3, as DNA: TGTGCCAGCAGCTTGGTCTTACGCACAGATACGCAGTATTTT.

This clonotype was seen more than once but under ten times. A much larger clone is a single base away; this may be a read error. The rearrangement links TRBV7-9 to TRBJ1-4; 10 bases line up with TRBD1. The CDR3 runs to 14 residues. The germline gives CDR1 SEHNR, CDR2 FQNEAQ (reference sequence). The CDR3 nucleotides are TGTGCCAGCAGGGACGGACAGGGGGAAGAAAGACTGTTTTTT. This codes for CASRDGQGEERLFF.

This clonotype was seen at least ten times. This chain links TRBV6-1 with TRBJ2-5; no reliable D call. With 5 bases removed from V and 5 bases from J, the gap between germline ends came to 12 bases. Per the germline V gene, CDR1 is MNHNS and CDR2 is SASEGT. This CDR3 is 13 amino acids long. Here the CDR3 DNA reads TGTGCCAGCAGTCCGATATATCGGGAGACCCAGTACTTC. Encoded protein: CASSPIYRETQYF.

This clonotype was seen a few times. The rearrangement uses TRBV7-3 and TRBJ2-5; TRBD1 matches at 7 bases. V trimming: 5 bases; J trimming: 3 bases; junction bases outside the gene matches: 3. This CDR3 contains 13 residues. CDR1 is SGHTA and CDR2 is FQGTGA in the germline V gene. In DNA, the CDR3 is TGTGCCAGCAGCATAGACAGGGAAGAGACCCAGTACTTC. Protein: CASSIDREETQYF.